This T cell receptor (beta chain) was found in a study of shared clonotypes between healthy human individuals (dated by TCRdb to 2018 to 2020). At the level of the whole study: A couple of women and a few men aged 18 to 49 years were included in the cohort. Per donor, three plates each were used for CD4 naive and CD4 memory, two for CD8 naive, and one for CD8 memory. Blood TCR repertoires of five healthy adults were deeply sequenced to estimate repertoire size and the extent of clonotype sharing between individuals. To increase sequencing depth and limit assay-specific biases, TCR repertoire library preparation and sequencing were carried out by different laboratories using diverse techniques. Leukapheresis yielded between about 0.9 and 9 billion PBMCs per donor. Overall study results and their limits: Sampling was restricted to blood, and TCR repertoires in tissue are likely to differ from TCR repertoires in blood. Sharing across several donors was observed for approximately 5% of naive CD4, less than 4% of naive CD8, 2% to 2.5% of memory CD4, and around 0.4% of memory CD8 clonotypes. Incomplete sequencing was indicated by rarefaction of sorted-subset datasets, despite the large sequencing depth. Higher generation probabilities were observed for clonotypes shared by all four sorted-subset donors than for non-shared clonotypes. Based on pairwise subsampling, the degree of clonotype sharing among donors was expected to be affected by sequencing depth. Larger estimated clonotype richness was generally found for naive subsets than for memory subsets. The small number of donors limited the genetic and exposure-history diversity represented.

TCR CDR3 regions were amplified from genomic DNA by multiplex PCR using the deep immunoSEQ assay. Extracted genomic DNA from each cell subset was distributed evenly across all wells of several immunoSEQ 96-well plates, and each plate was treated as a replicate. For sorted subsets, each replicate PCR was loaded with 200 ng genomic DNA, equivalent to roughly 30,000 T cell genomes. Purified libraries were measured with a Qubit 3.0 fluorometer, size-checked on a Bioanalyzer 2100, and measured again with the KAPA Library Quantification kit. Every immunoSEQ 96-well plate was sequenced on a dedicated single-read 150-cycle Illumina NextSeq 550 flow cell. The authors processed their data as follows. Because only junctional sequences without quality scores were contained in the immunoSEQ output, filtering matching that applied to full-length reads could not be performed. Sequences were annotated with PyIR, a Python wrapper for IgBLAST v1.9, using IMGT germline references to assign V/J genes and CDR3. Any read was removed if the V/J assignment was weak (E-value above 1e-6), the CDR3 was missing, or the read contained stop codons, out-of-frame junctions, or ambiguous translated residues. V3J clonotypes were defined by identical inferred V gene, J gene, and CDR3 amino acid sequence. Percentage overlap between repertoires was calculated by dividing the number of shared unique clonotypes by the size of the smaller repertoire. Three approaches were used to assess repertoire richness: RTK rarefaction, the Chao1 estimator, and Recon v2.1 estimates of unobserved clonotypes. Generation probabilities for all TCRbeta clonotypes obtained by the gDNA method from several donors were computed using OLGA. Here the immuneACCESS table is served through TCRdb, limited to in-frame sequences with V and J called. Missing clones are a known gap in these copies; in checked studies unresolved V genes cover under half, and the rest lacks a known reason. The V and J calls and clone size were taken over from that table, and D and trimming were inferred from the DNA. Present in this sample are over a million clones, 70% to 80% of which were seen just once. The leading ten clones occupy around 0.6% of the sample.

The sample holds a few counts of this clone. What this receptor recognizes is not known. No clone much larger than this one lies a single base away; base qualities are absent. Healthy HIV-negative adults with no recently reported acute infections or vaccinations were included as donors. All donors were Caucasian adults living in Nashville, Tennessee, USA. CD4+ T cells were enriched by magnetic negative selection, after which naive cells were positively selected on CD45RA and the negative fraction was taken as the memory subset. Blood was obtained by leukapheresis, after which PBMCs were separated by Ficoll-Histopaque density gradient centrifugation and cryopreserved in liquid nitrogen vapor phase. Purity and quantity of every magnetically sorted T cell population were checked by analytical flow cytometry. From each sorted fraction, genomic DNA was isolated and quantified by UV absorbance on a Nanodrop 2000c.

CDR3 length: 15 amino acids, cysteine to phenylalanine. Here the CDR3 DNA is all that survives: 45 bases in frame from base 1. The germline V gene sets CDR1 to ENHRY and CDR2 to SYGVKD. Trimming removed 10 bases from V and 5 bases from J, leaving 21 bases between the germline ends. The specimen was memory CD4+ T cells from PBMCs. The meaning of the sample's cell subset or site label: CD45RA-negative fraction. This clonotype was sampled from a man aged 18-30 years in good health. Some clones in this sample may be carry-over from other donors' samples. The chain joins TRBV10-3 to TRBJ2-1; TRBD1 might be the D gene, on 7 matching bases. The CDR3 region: CATTGEAYEDNEQFF. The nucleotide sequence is TGTGCCACCACAGGGGAGGCTTATGAGGACAATGAGCAGTTCTTC.